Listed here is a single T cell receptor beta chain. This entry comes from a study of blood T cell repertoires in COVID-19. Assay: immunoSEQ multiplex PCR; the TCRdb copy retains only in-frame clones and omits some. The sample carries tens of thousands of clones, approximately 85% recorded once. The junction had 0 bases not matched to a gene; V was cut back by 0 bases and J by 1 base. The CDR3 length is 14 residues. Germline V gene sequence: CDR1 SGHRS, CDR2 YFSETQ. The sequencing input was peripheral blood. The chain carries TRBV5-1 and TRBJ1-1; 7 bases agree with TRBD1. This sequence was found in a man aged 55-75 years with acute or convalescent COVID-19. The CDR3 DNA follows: TGCGCCAGCAGCTTGGGGACAGGGAACACTGAAGCTTTCTTT. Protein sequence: CASSLGTGNTEAFF.